The source of this TCR beta chain is a study of chemoradiotherapy in HPV16-positive cancers. Overall study findings and caveats: Non-HPV-specific T cells did not expand in tumors during treatment, whereas candidate HPV-specific clones and E7-related motifs did.

With regard to this clone: Its antigen is unidentified.

CDR3 size: 11 residues. V was pared by 5 bases and J by 3 bases, with 5 bases between. The germline gives CDR1 MNHNS, CDR2 SASEGT. The method was immunoSEQ multiplex PCR; TCRdb's version includes in-frame clones alone and lacks a portion of them. Among 10,000 or so clones listed, about 86% were seen once. The V call is TRBV6-1, the J call TRBJ2-7; no definite D call. Here the sequenced sample was blood, taken from a patient who underwent chemoradiotherapy. The receptor's source is a human donor with HPV-associated anogenital cancer. In DNA form, the CDR3 reads TGTGCCAGCAGTTACCTCTACGAGCAGTACTTC. Translation gives CASSYLYEQYF.